The clone carrying this T cell receptor (beta chain) was counted ten times or more. Its antigen remains unidentified. These data are taken from a study of T cells in Graves' hyperthyroidism and ophthalmopathy. Study-level findings and limits: For ophthalmopathy, model prediction preceded onset by a median around 7 months. Most thyroid clonotypes that were expanded above 0.001 also turned up in blood.

Regions amplified from RNA transcripts were the TCR beta CDR3 regions. Using the HTBI primer set, a first-round RT-PCR was run on the TCR CDR3. TCRdb fed the multiplex PCR reads into MiXCR, producing one record per CDR3 protein. The sample holds 700,000 or so distinct CDR3 sequences, about 14% seen once. This receptor was identified in a woman aged 50 to 65 with Graves' ophthalmopathy. The sample taken for sequencing was blood.

CDR3 coding DNA: TGCGCCAGCAGCTTGGAATTACAGGGTACCACTGAAGCTTTCTTT. Amino acid sequence: CASSLELQGTTEAFF. This chain connects TRBV5-1 to TRBJ1-1, with D tentatively TRBD1 (6 bases). Trimming stripped 0 bases from V and 4 bases from J, with 13 bases between. CDR1 is SGHRS and CDR2 is YFSETQ in the germline V gene. The CDR3 covers 15 residues.